This TCR beta chain was found in a study of blood T cell repertoires in COVID-19. Study summary: COVID-19 samples collected from the United States, Italy and Spain covered acute and convalescent phases. T cells, B-cell-depleted T cells, or PBMCs provided the cDNA or gDNA that served as material.

CDR1 and CDR2 (germline): KGHDR, SFDVKD. V was cut by 5 bases and J by 1 base, with 8 bases left in between. The length of the CDR3 is 14 residues. The protocol was immunoSEQ multiplex PCR, while the TCRdb copy is restricted to in-frame clones and leaves out a portion. The sample comprises approximately 260,000 clones, approximately 90% of which are singletons, and 2% to 2.5% rests with the top ten. V gene TRBV24-1 combines with J gene TRBJ1-5; no clear D gene. Sequencing was done on a sample of peripheral blood. The clonotype was recovered from a woman aged 35 to 49 who had recovered from COVID-19. CDR3 residues: CATSVVESNQPQHF. CDR3 DNA: TGTGCCACCAGTGTCGTGGAGAGCAATCAGCCCCAGCATTTT.